One sample yielded the 31 T cell receptor beta chains listed below, sequenced in a study of T cell responses to AZD1222 COVID-19 vaccine. TCRdb's copy holds only in-frame clones and misses some; the assay was immunoSEQ multiplex PCR. The top ten hold over 9% of the sample, which has some 140,000 clones, about nine tenths seen once. The starting material was peripheral blood, obtained 28 days after the second AZD1222 dose. These receptors were collected from an adult who received the AZD1222 COVID-19 vaccine.

The chain carries TRBV6-5 and TRBJ2-2; TRBD2 agrees at 11 bases. Looked up from germline, CDR1 is MNHEY and CDR2 is SVGAGI. Unmatched junction bases numbered 9, after V lost 9 bases and J lost 6 bases. CDR3 length: 15 amino acids. CDR3 sequence reads: CARGTSGGWAGELFF. The CDR3 DNA reads TGTGCCAGGGGTACTAGCGGGGGATGGGCCGGGGAGCTGTTTTTT.

J is TRBJ1-2 and V is TRBV19, with a possible D match to TRBD1 (5 bases). CDR1 is LNHDA and CDR2 is SQIVND in the germline V gene (reference sequence). The length of the CDR3 is 14 residues. Trimming cost V 9 bases and J 3 bases, with 17 bases left between them. CDR3 nucleotide sequence: TGTGCCAGCCGGGGACGCGGGGAATACTATGGCTACACCTTC. Its protein is CASRGRGEYYGYTF. Based on the CDR3 plus reference TRBV19 and TRBJ1-2, the full variable domain is DGGITQSPKYLFRKEGQNVTLSCEQNLNHDAMYWYRQDPGQGLRLIYYSQIVNDFQKGDIAEGYSVSREKKESFPLTVTSAQKNPTAFYLCASRGRGEYYGYTFGSGTRLTVV.

The V call is TRBV6-5, the J call TRBJ1-5; maybe TRBD1 (5 bases). Germline V gene sequence: CDR1 MNHEY, CDR2 SVGAGI. The CDR3 runs to 15 residues. V dropped 6 bases and J dropped 5 bases, with 17 bases sitting between them. In nucleotides, the CDR3 is TGTGCCAGCAGCGCAGGTACCACAGGACATCAGCCCCAGCATTTT. This translates into CASSAGTTGHQPQHF.

This chain joins TRBV30 and TRBJ1-5; a possible D gene is TRBD1 (5 bases). The CDR3 runs 13 residues. V was trimmed by 0 bases and J by 7 bases, leaving 10 bases between them. Germline lookup yields CDR1 GTSNPN and CDR2 SVGIG (reference sequence). CDR3 region: CAWSVAGDQPQHF. The CDR3 coding sequence is TGTGCCTGGAGTGTAGCGGGGGACCAGCCCCAGCATTTT.

This clone has just a few counts. The chain couples TRBV2 to TRBJ1-2; D perhaps matches TRBD1 (6 bases). Germline V lookup: CDR1 SNHLY, CDR2 FYNNEI. The CDR3 runs to 16 residues. The V and J ends lost 0 bases and 0 bases respectively, with 11 bases between them. CDR3 bases: TGTGCCAGCAGTGAAGCGGGACAATCATCTAACTATGGCTACACCTTC. Protein product: CASSEAGQSSNYGYTF.

This chain joins TRBV19 and TRBJ1-3; D unclear. Trimming took off 6 bases at V and 0 bases at J, with 12 bases between the two ends. From germline, CDR1 is LNHDA and CDR2 SQIVND (reference sequence). The CDR3 is made up of 15 amino acids. CDR3 in DNA: TGTGCCAGTAGCCACCTAAGGAGCTCTGGAAACACCATATATTTT. Protein sequence: CASSHLRSSGNTIYF.

This rearrangement joins TRBV2 to TRBJ2-6; 14 bases agree with TRBD2. The CDR3 runs to 19 residues. The V gene end was trimmed by 8 bases and the J gene end by 4 bases; junction bases not matched to a gene: 13. The germline V gene encodes CDR1 SNHLY and CDR2 FYNNEI. CDR3 sequence (DNA): TGTGCCAGCTCCTCGGGACTAGCGGGAGACCCGAGCGGGGCCAACGTCCTGACTTTC. Translation gives CASSSGLAGDPSGANVLTF.

A single count supports this clone. The V call is TRBV5-1, the J call TRBJ2-1; 15 bases are shared with TRBD2. The junction had 5 bases not matched to a gene; V was cut back by 4 bases and J by 6 bases. This CDR3 contains 16 residues. CDR1 is SGHRS, CDR2 YFSETQ, per germline. This CDR3 is CASSGGLAGGLNEQFF. As DNA, the CDR3 is TGCGCCAGCAGCGGGGGACTAGCGGGAGGACTCAATGAGCAGTTCTTC.

The rearrangement links TRBV18 to TRBJ1-1; 9 bases are a match to TRBD1. This CDR3 comprises 15 residues. From germline, CDR1 is KGHSH and CDR2 LQKENI. J was trimmed by 5 bases and V by 6 bases; bases with no gene match: 10. CDR3 bases: TGTGCCAGCTCCCAAAGGACAGGGGTGGATACTGAAGCTTTCTTT. Protein product: CASSQRTGVDTEAFF.

The rearrangement joins TRBV30 to TRBJ1-4; D is perhaps TRBD1 (5 bases). Trimming pared 1 base from V and 0 bases from J, leaving 12 bases between. This CDR3 has 16 residues. Germline CDR1 is GTSNPN and CDR2 is SVGIG (reference sequence). CDR3 DNA sequence: TGTGCCTGGAGTGAAGGGGCGGGCGCAACTAATGAAAAACTGTTTTTT. Translating gives CAWSEGAGATNEKLFF.

This sequence joins TRBV18 and TRBJ1-2; possibly TRBD1 for D (5 bases). Trimming took off 6 bases at V and 5 bases at J, with 10 bases between the two ends. Germline V gives CDR1 KGHSH, CDR2 LQKENI. The CDR3 extends over 12 amino acids. DNA of the CDR3: TGTGCCAGCTCTGGGACGGAGTATGGCTACACCTTC. Its protein is CASSGTEYGYTF.

This clone was seen a few times. The CDR3, as DNA: TGTGCCAGCAGCAGACTAGCGGGAGGGTACGAGCAGTACTTC. This translates into CASSRLAGGYEQYF. This chain links TRBV7-9 with TRBJ2-7; 14 nucleotides agree with TRBD2. The junction had 1 base not matched to a gene; V was cut back by 5 bases and J by 4 bases. The CDR3 contains 14 residues. Looked up from germline, CDR1 is SEHNR and CDR2 is FQNEAQ (reference sequence).

V usage is TRBV29-1 and J usage is TRBJ1-1; D is possibly TRBD1 (6 bases). The CDR3 has 12 residues. Germline V CDR1 and CDR2: SQVTM, ANQGSEA. The ends were cut back, 6 bases at V and 5 bases at J, with 13 bases in the middle. The CDR3, as DNA: TGCAGCGTACAGGGTTTAGGGACTGAAGCTTTCTTT. Translating gives CSVQGLGTEAFF.

The chain combines TRBV10-3 with TRBJ1-2; no definite D call. Germline V gene lookup returns CDR1 ENHRY and CDR2 SYGVKD. With 1 base removed from V and 3 bases from J, the gap between germline ends came to 9 bases. The length of the CDR3 is 14 residues. CDR3 sequence (DNA): TGTGCCATCAGTGAGTGGGAAGTGGACTATGGCTACACCTTC. Amino acids: CAISEWEVDYGYTF.

The chain uses TRBV18 and TRBJ2-6; D possibly corresponds to TRBD2 (5 bases). V lost 0 bases and J lost 0, with 12 bases in between. This CDR3 has 18 residues. The germline CDR1 and CDR2 sequences are KGHSH and LQKENI. For the CDR3, the DNA is TGTGCCAGCTCACCACCGGGAACGACTATCTCTGGGGCCAACGTCCTGACTTTC. Amino acid sequence: CASSPPGTTISGANVLTF.

The CDR3 DNA reads TGTGCCTGGAGCGCTATCGGGGGGGCTAACTATGGCTACACCTTC. Its protein product is CAWSAIGGANYGYTF. The J gene is TRBJ1-2, the V gene TRBV30; a possible D gene is TRBD1 (5 bases). The CDR3 totals 15 residues. The V gene's germline CDR1 is GTSNPN and CDR2 SVGIG (reference sequence). Trimming took 3 bases from V and 0 from J, leaving 14 bases between them.

The chain joins TRBV5-1 to TRBJ2-3, with a possible D match to TRBD2 (6 bases). The V gene lost 6 bases and the J gene lost 2 bases, with 13 bases spanning the gap. The germline V gene encodes CDR1 SGHRS and CDR2 YFSETQ. The CDR3 sequence is 14 residues long. The DNA for the CDR3 is TGCGCCAGCACCCCGGCGGGAACCACAGATACGCAGTATTTT. Residues: CASTPAGTTDTQYF.

The J gene is TRBJ1-1, the V gene TRBV30; D is uncertain. CDR3 size: 14 residues. Trimming took off 0 bases at V and 1 base at J, with 9 bases between the two ends. CDR1 is GTSNPN, CDR2 SVGIG, per germline (reference sequence). Written as DNA, the CDR3 is TGTGCCTGGAGTGTAGGGCACCAGAACACTGAAGCTTTCTTT. Amino acid sequence: CAWSVGHQNTEAFF.

The chain recombines TRBV5-6 with TRBJ2-7; 8 positions match TRBD1. Germline V gene lookup returns CDR1 SGHDT and CDR2 YYEEEE. J lost 4 bases, V lost 5 bases, and 5 bases had no gene match. This CDR3 is 13 amino acids long. CDR3 sequence: CASRDRGRYEQYF. In nucleotides, the CDR3 is TGTGCCAGCAGAGACAGGGGTAGATACGAGCAGTACTTC.

The count of this clone is one. This chain uses TRBV18 with TRBJ2-7; TRBD2 matches at 8 bases. Germline V gene lookup returns CDR1 KGHSH and CDR2 LQKENI. This CDR3 comprises 15 residues. Trimming removed 2 bases from V and 4 bases from J; junction bases left unmatched: 7. CDR3 coding DNA: TGTGCCAGCTCACCAGTCAGCGGGAGTACTTACGAGCAGTACTTC. Its protein is CASSPVSGSTYEQYF.

This clone appeared a few times. The rearrangement joins TRBV6-5 to TRBJ1-6; D is perhaps TRBD1 (5 bases). This CDR3 comprises 13 residues. Trimming removed 8 bases at V and 7 bases at J, with 12 bases between. Germline values: CDR1 MNHEY, CDR2 SVGAGI. The CDR3 spells CASGGRDNSPLHF. CDR3 nucleotide sequence: TGTGCCAGCGGAGGGAGGGACAATTCACCCCTCCACTTT.

In this sample, this clone turned up a few times. V gene TRBV7-9 combines with J gene TRBJ1-5, with a possible D match to TRBD1 (5 bases). Trimming pared 5 bases from V and 5 bases from J, leaving 16 bases between. The CDR3 extends over 15 amino acids. Per the germline V gene, CDR1 is SEHNR and CDR2 is FQNEAQ (reference sequence). CDR3 residues: CASSLTQGGDQPQHF. As DNA, the CDR3 is TGTGCCAGCAGCCTTACTCAGGGTGGCGATCAGCCCCAGCATTTT.

The V and J genes are TRBV19 and TRBJ2-3; the D gene could be TRBD1 or TRBD2 (6 bases each). Germline CDR1 LNHDA, CDR2 SQIVND (reference sequence). CDR3 size: 14 residues. The V gene lost 6 bases and the J gene lost 6 bases, with 16 bases spanning the gap. The CDR3 loop is CASRLRRGADTQYF. The CDR3 DNA reads as TGTGCCAGTAGACTCCGGAGGGGGGCGGATACGCAGTATTTT.

The chain has TRBV7-9 and TRBJ1-3; D not resolved. Looked up from germline, CDR1 is SEHNR and CDR2 is FQNEAQ (reference sequence). Trimming pared 5 bases from V and 0 bases from J, leaving 8 bases between. This CDR3 has 14 amino acids. CDR3 nucleotide sequence: TGTGCCAGCAGCCTCCAAACCTCTGGAAACACCATATATTTT. It specifies CASSLQTSGNTIYF. The variable domain in full, completed from reference TRBV7-9 and TRBJ1-3, reads DTGVSQNPRHKITKRGQNVTFRCDPISEHNRLYWYRQTLGQGPEFLTYFQNEAQLEKSRLLSDRFSAERPKGSFSTLEIQRTEQGDSAMYLCASSLQTSGNTIYFGEGSWLTVV.

V and J are TRBV7-9 and TRBJ2-5; TRBD2 matches 9 bases. V gave up 2 bases and J gave up 2 bases; unmatched junction bases: 3. Germline lookup yields CDR1 SEHNR and CDR2 FQNEAQ (reference sequence). CDR3 size: 15 residues. As DNA, the CDR3 is TGTGCCAGCAGCTTACCAGCGGGAGGACAAGAGACCCAGTACTTC. Translation gives CASSLPAGGQETQYF. Complete variable domain (other parts from reference TRBV7-9 and TRBJ2-5): DTGVSQNPRHKITKRGQNVTFRCDPISEHNRLYWYRQTLGQGPEFLTYFQNEAQLEKSRLLSDRFSAERPKGSFSTLEIQRTEQGDSAMYLCASSLPAGGQETQYFGPGTRLLVL.

The chain uses TRBV2 and TRBJ1-5, with no clear D. Germline V CDR1 and CDR2: SNHLY, FYNNEI. V lost 6 bases and J 4 bases, leaving 22 bases between the germline ends. This CDR3 region has 17 residues. CDR3 sequence reads: CASSFSGGLIGNQPQHF. The CDR3 DNA follows: TGTGCCAGCAGCTTCAGCGGCGGGCTTATAGGGAATCAGCCCCAGCATTTT.

This clone was observed a single time. V gene TRBV12-3 or TRBV12-4 combines with J gene TRBJ1-1, with TRBD1 identical over 7 bases. V gave up 10 bases and J gave up 0 bases; unmatched junction bases: 5. The CDR3 runs 13 residues. CDR3 in amino acids: CAIQGGLNTEAFF. CDR3 coding DNA: TGTGCCATCCAGGGGGGCCTGAACACTGAAGCTTTCTTT.

The gene calls are TRBV19 and TRBJ1-5, with D uncertain. CDR3 size: 17 residues. The germline V gene encodes CDR1 LNHDA and CDR2 SQIVND (reference sequence). V was trimmed by 5 bases and J by 2 bases, leaving 19 bases between them. CDR3 loop: CASSPYRTRLGNQPQHF. Written as DNA, the CDR3 is TGTGCCAGTAGTCCCTATAGGACCCGGCTGGGCAATCAGCCCCAGCATTTT.

The chain recombines TRBV7-7 with TRBJ2-1; 12 bases match TRBD2. The CDR3 has 15 residues. The germline CDR1 and CDR2 sequences are SSHAT and FNYEAQ (reference sequence). V trimming: 4 bases; J trimming: 6 bases; junction bases outside the gene matches: 4. The CDR3 DNA reads as TGTGCCAGCAGCTCGTCTAGCGGGAGGGGCAATGAGCAGTTCTTC. It is translated as CASSSSSGRGNEQFF.

J is TRBJ1-1 and V is TRBV27; D is possibly TRBD1 (6 bases). From germline, CDR1 is MNHEY and CDR2 SMNVEV (reference sequence). CDR3 length: 12 amino acids. V lost 6 bases, J lost 4 bases, and 9 bases lay in between. The CDR3 sequence: CASRTGSTEAFF. CDR3 DNA sequence: TGTGCCAGCAGAACAGGGAGCACTGAAGCTTTCTTT.

This sequence joins TRBV7-2 and TRBJ2-5, with 7 bases matching TRBD1. Losses at the gene ends were 1 base for V and 3 bases for J; bases not matched to a gene: 8. Germline V gene data show CDR1 as SGHTA and CDR2 as FQGNSA. This CDR3 is 16 amino acids long. CDR3 nucleotides: TGTGCCAGCAGCTTAGTCCACAGGGGAGAGAAAGAGACCCAGTACTTC. This codes for CASSLVHRGEKETQYF.